The T cell receptor (beta chain) described here comes from a study of cytomegalovirus exposure and HLA in healthy donors. Study summary: The same platform was used for the approximately 110 validation repertoires and the 600 to 700 first-cohort repertoires, a later analysis reported.

Donors were drawn from the roughly 120-subject validation cohort, separate from the roughly 700-subject first cohort. Study-level results: In vitro, three CMV-associated chains proved specific for CMV antigens. Most TCRs appeared rarely, but some public TCRs recurred in many donors.

The V end lost 2 bases, the J end lost 4 bases, and 18 bases lay between the germline ends. This CDR3 is built from 17 residues. Germline CDR1 MDHEN, CDR2 SYDVKM. The data were produced by immunoSEQ multiplex PCR, yet TCRdb's version contains in-frame clones alone and is incomplete. In the table there are 150,000 to 160,000 clones, roughly 84% of which are singletons. Regarding this clone: Its antigen is undetermined.

Sequenced sample: PBMCs. The gene calls are TRBV28 and TRBJ1-5; possible D gene TRBD1, 5 bases. The origin of this receptor is a human donor in good health. The CDR3 is CASSLPQRGTGNQPQHF. The CDR3 DNA reads TGTGCCAGCAGTTTACCCCAACGGGGGACGGGGAATCAGCCCCAGCATTTT.